These 26 T cell receptor beta chains were sequenced from one sample in a study of long-term antiretroviral therapy in people with HIV (dated by TCRdb to the early 2020s). The immunoSEQ hsTCRB v3.0 assay was used at survey level resolution to sequence the TRB variable region. TCRdb carries this immuneACCESS record with in-frame sequences only. Its versions omit some clonotypes, under half of them owing to an unresolved V gene in the studies checked, with the rest unexplained. The sample contains more than 15,000 clones, roughly 80% of them found a single time. The ten top clones hold roughly a tenth of the sample. The material sequenced was unsorted PBMCs, taken 2.3 years after starting antiretroviral therapy. The source is a woman between 40 and 50 years old with HIV.

The CDR3 region has the DNA TGTGCCAGTAGTATAGCGGAGACCCAGTACTTC. Translating it yields CASSIAETQYF. V and J are TRBV19 and TRBJ2-5; no reliable D call. CDR1 is LNHDA and CDR2 is SQIVND in the germline V gene (reference sequence). The CDR3 loop spans 11 amino acids. Deletions cut 1 base from V and 5 bases from J, with 2 bases between.

The V call is TRBV30, the J call TRBJ2-3; D unclear. Per the germline V gene, CDR1 is GTSNPN and CDR2 is SVGIG (reference sequence). V was cut by 5 bases and J by 5 bases, with 14 bases left in between. The CDR3 length is 13 residues. The chain's CDR3 is CAWSRNTGDTQYF. The CDR3 DNA follows: TGTGCCTGGTCGCGGAATACTGGAGATACGCAGTATTTT.

CDR3 protein: CAISGGEHREVRGYTF. In nucleotides, the CDR3 is TGTGCCATCAGTGGAGGGGAACACAGGGAAGTGAGAGGCTACACCTTC. This chain joins TRBV10-3 and TRBJ1-2, with D perhaps matching TRBD1 (6 bases). The V end lost 4 bases, the J end lost 8 bases, and 23 bases lay between the germline ends. Germline CDR1 reads ENHRY; CDR2 reads SYGVKD. The CDR3 has 16 amino acids.

J is TRBJ1-1 and V is TRBV2, with 7 bases matching TRBD1. The junction had 5 bases not matched to a gene; V was cut back by 6 bases and J by 4 bases. This CDR3 spans 13 amino acids. From germline, CDR1 is SNHLY and CDR2 FYNNEI. CDR3 region: CASSSTGITEAFF. DNA of the CDR3: TGTGCCAGCAGCTCGACAGGGATCACTGAAGCTTTCTTT.

The chain links TRBV5-6 to TRBJ1-4; the match to TRBD1 covers 11 bases. Unmatched junction bases numbered 8, after V lost 4 bases and J lost 6 bases. CDR3 length: 16 residues. Per germline, CDR1 SGHDT and CDR2 YYEEEE. The DNA of the CDR3 is TGTGCCAGCAGCGCAGGGACAGGGGGGTCGCATGAAAAACTGTTTTTT. Translation: CASSAGTGGSHEKLFF.

For the CDR3, the DNA is TGTGCCAGCAGTGCAACTCCGGGACAGACATCCTACGAGCAGTACTTC. Translated, it gives CASSATPGQTSYEQYF. The V gene is TRBV6-1, the J gene TRBJ2-7, with 7 bases fitting TRBD1. V dropped 4 bases and J dropped 1; count of bases not matched to a gene: 10. The CDR3 has 16 residues. CDR1 is MNHNS, CDR2 SASEGT, per germline.

This clone appeared a few times. V usage is TRBV30 and J usage is TRBJ1-5; D unresolved. The CDR3 spans 13 residues. From germline, CDR1 is GTSNPN and CDR2 SVGIG (reference sequence). V was cut by 2 bases and J by 7 bases, with 12 bases left in between. This CDR3 is CAWSPQVGQPQHF. The DNA for the CDR3 is TGTGCCTGGAGTCCCCAGGTCGGGCAGCCCCAGCATTTT. The complete variable domain, with remaining parts taken from reference TRBV30 and TRBJ1-5, reads SQTIHQWPATLVQPVGSPLSLECTVEGTSNPNLYWYRQAAGRGLQLLFYSVGIGQISSEVPQNLSASRPQDRQFILSSKKLLLSDSGFYLCAWSPQVGQPQHFGDGTRLSIL.

The chain has TRBV6-5 and TRBJ2-5; no firm D call. Judging by the DNA end, TRBJ2-7 fits better; the J call may be wrong. Germline V gene sequence: CDR1 MNHEY, CDR2 SVGAGI. The length of the CDR3 is 15 residues. The CDR3 DNA is TGTGCCAGCAGTGTGGGCCATTTGGGCGCCTACGAGCAGTACTTC. Translating gives CASSVGHLGAYEQYF.

The chain couples TRBV11-3 to TRBJ2-7, with D perhaps TRBD1 (5 bases). The CDR3 extends over 14 amino acids. Trimming removed 3 bases from V and 6 bases from J, with 15 bases in between. Germline CDR1 is SGHNT and CDR2 is YENEEA. The CDR3 DNA reads as TGTGCCAGCAGCTTTTTATCAGGGTCCGCCGAGCAGTACTTC. This encodes CASSFLSGSAEQYF.

The genes are TRBV7-9 and TRBJ2-4, with TRBD1 matching over 8 bases. The CDR3 is made up of 12 amino acids. Germline V gene lookup returns CDR1 SEHNR and CDR2 FQNEAQ (reference sequence). The trim removed 5 bases at V and 8 bases at J, leaving 2 bases unmatched. The CDR3 protein is CASSQTGDIQYF. The DNA of the CDR3 is TGTGCCAGCAGCCAGACAGGGGACATTCAGTACTTC.

The chain links TRBV10-3 to TRBJ1-1, with 10 bases identical to TRBD1. The length of the CDR3 is 19 residues. CDR1 ENHRY and CDR2 SYGVKD come from the germline V gene. Trimming cost V 0 bases and J 10 bases; bases outside gene matches: 20. Written as DNA, the CDR3 is TGTGCCATCAGTGAGTCGACTGGGACAGGGGCCCCGCTGATCCGCGGAGCTTTCTTT. Translated: CAISESTGTGAPLIRGAFF.

This clone was seen just once. The chain employs TRBV28 and TRBJ2-7; D remains ambiguous. Trimming left V 2 bases short and J 0 bases short, with 5 bases between. This CDR3 comprises 13 residues. Germline V gene lookup returns CDR1 MDHEN and CDR2 SYDVKM. The CDR3 DNA reads TGTGCCAGCAGTTTACAGTTCTCCTACGAGCAGTACTTC. It codes for CASSLQFSYEQYF. Based on the CDR3 plus reference TRBV28 and TRBJ2-7, the full variable domain is DVKVTQSSRYLVKRTGEKVFLECVQDMDHENMFWYRQDPGLGLRLIYFSYDVKMKEKGDIPEGYSVSREKKERFSLILESASTNQTSMYLCASSLQFSYEQYFGPGTRLTVT.

The J gene is TRBJ2-1, the V gene TRBV7-9; D gene unclear. Germline CDR1 is SEHNR and CDR2 is FQNEAQ (reference sequence). Trimming removed 3 bases from V and 10 bases from J, with 10 bases in between. This CDR3 is 12 amino acids long. The DNA of the CDR3 is TGTGCCAGCAGCTTCCTCCGGCCGGAGCAGTTCTTC. It specifies CASSFLRPEQFF.

This clone was found a few times. Within the sample, other DNA sequences also encode this same CDR3. The CDR3 protein is CASSIRDYGYTF. CDR3 nucleotides: TGTGCCAGTAGTATCAGAGACTATGGCTACACCTTC. The V and J genes are TRBV19 and TRBJ1-2; D unclear. The CDR3 contains 12 residues. Between the trimmed V and J ends, which lost 3 bases and 3 bases, there was a span of 5 bases. Germline CDR1 is LNHDA and CDR2 is SQIVND (reference sequence).

In its sample, this clone ranks as large. The chain recombines TRBV27 with TRBJ2-7; 8 nucleotides align to TRBD1. This CDR3 has 15 amino acids. The germline V gene encodes CDR1 MNHEY and CDR2 SMNVEV (reference sequence). The junction had 9 bases not matched to a gene; V was cut back by 5 bases and J by 3 bases. The CDR3 DNA is TGTGCCAGCAGTCCCAACCTGGGACAGGACTACGAGCAGTACTTC. Amino acids: CASSPNLGQDYEQYF.

CDR3 region: CASSLGPRAGETQYF. CDR3 bases: TGCGCCAGCAGCTTGGGACCCCGTGCCGGGGAGACCCAGTACTTC. The chain is built from TRBV5-1 and TRBJ2-5; no clear D gene. From germline, CDR1 is SGHRS and CDR2 YFSETQ. This CDR3 has 15 residues. V was pared by 0 bases and J by 5 bases, with 14 bases between.

The chain joins TRBV6-5 to TRBJ1-1, with D unclear. Germline assignment: CDR1 MNHEY and CDR2 SVGAGI. V lost 6 bases and J lost 1, with 6 bases in between. This CDR3 is 12 amino acids long. The chain's CDR3 is CASSRKNTEAFF. The CDR3 DNA is TGTGCCAGCAGCCGAAAGAACACTGAAGCTTTCTTT.

This sequence joins TRBV27 and TRBJ2-1, with 8 bases aligning to TRBD2. Germline V gene data show CDR1 as MNHEY and CDR2 as SMNVEV (reference sequence). The J segment lost 0 bases and the V segment lost 7 bases, leaving 11 bases of the junction unmatched. The CDR3 consists of 17 residues. This CDR3 is CASTPGRGVSSYNEQFF. CDR3 in DNA: TGTGCCAGCACGCCCGGGCGGGGGGTAAGCTCCTACAATGAGCAGTTCTTC.

V usage is TRBV30 and J usage is TRBJ2-7; the D call may be TRBD1 or TRBD2 (5 bases each). CDR1 GTSNPN and CDR2 SVGIG come from the germline V gene (reference sequence). V lost 2 bases, J lost 3 bases, and 20 bases lay in between. The CDR3 contains 16 residues. The CDR3 sequence is CAWSLGPPERNYEQYF. CDR3 coding DNA: TGTGCCTGGAGTCTGGGACCCCCAGAAAGGAACTACGAGCAGTACTTC.

The V and J genes are TRBV6-1 and TRBJ2-1, with D perhaps matching TRBD1 (6 bases). Trimming left V 6 bases short and J 3 bases short, with 15 bases between. Germline CDR1 MNHNS, CDR2 SASEGT. There are 15 residues in the CDR3. The DNA for the CDR3 is TGTGCCAGCAGGGCACAGGGTACCCTCTACAATGAGCAGTTCTTC. Its protein product is CASRAQGTLYNEQFF.

This clone came up once. J is TRBJ2-7 and V is TRBV30, with 7 bases that match TRBD1. Losses at the gene ends were 4 bases for V and 6 bases for J; bases not matched to a gene: 18. The germline gives CDR1 GTSNPN, CDR2 SVGIG (reference sequence). The CDR3 has 16 amino acids. DNA of the CDR3: TGTGCCTGGAACCCTGCCCGACAGGGAATATCAGTCGAGCAGTACTTC. Translating gives CAWNPARQGISVEQYF.

This rearrangement joins TRBV11-2 to TRBJ2-2; D perhaps matches TRBD2 (5 bases). Deletions cut 5 bases from V and 1 base from J, with 14 bases between. The CDR3 length is 16 residues. Germline V gene lookup returns CDR1 SGHAT and CDR2 FQNNGV. CDR3 residues: CASSGGPSRNTGELFF. For the CDR3, the DNA is TGTGCCAGCAGCGGAGGTCCATCCAGGAACACCGGGGAGCTGTTTTTT.

This clone came up once. The chain links TRBV10-3 to TRBJ1-6; D uncertain. Germline V lookup: CDR1 ENHRY, CDR2 SYGVKD. V was cut by 2 bases and J by 8 bases, with 13 bases left in between. The length of the CDR3 is 15 residues. The CDR3 spells CAISEGVRRDSPLHF. CDR3 DNA sequence: TGTGCCATCAGTGAGGGCGTGCGAAGGGATTCACCCCTCCACTTT.

The J gene is TRBJ2-2, the V gene TRBV9; tentatively, D is TRBD1 or TRBD2 (5 bases each). CDR3 size: 14 residues. The germline V and J ends were trimmed by 3 bases and 5 bases, with 11 bases remaining between them. Germline-derived CDR1 and CDR2 are SGDLS and YYNGEE. The CDR3 DNA is TGTGCCAGCAGCGCCCATGAGGGGACCGGGGAGCTGTTTTTT. Translation gives CASSAHEGTGELFF. Variable domain in full (rest from reference TRBV9 and TRBJ2-2): DSGVTQTPKHLITATGQRVTLRCSPRSGDLSVYWYQQSLDQGLQFLIQYYNGEERAKGNILERFSAQQFPDLHSELNLSSLELGDSALYFCASSAHEGTGELFFGEGSRLTVL.

The count of this clone is one. This sequence joins TRBV6-1 and TRBJ1-3; weak D call: TRBD1 (5 bases). CDR3 size: 15 residues. Germline CDR1 reads MNHNS; CDR2 reads SASEGT. The V end lost 2 bases, the J end lost 8 bases, and 16 bases lay between the germline ends. In DNA, the CDR3 is TGTGCCAGCAGTGAACAAGACAGCCCTTGGTACACCATATATTTT. The encoded protein is CASSEQDSPWYTIYF.

J is TRBJ2-1 and V is TRBV5-5, with 10 bases aligning to TRBD2. Germline V CDR1 and CDR2: SGHKS, YYEKEE (reference sequence). The CDR3 spans 15 residues. The ends lost 6 bases at V and 8 bases at J; junction bases unmatched: 11. The CDR3: CASTRLAGLNDEQFF. Here the CDR3 DNA reads TGTGCCAGCACCCGACTAGCGGGCTTAAACGATGAGCAGTTCTTC.